Listed here is a single TCR beta chain. One end of the junction does not line up with germline, which may come from a read error. This sample stems from a study of blood T cell repertoires in COVID-19. Sequenced by immunoSEQ multiplex PCR; TCRdb stores in-frame clones only, minus some. This table has 200,000 to 300,000 clones, 80% to 90% appearing once. Germline V gene lookup returns CDR1 MDHEN and CDR2 SYDVKM. The CDR3 spans 14 residues. This clonotype was sampled from a woman at least 80 years old with COVID-19, enrolled during active disease. The chain links TRBV28 to TRBJ1-1; 7 bases map to TRBD1. The sequenced material came from peripheral blood. Here the CDR3 reads CASNLSGAQGVAFF. The CDR3 nucleotides read TGTGCCAGCAATTTATCGGGGGCGCAGGGGGTAGCTTTCTTT.